This T cell receptor (beta chain) comes out of a study of T-cell reconstitution after alpha-beta-depleted transplantation in children. V was clipped by 5 bases and J by 0 bases, with 8 bases between them. This CDR3 has 14 amino acids. TCRbeta library preparation incorporated unique molecular identifiers. In TCRdb, the PCR reads were re-called with MiXCR into one record per CDR3 protein. In the table there are about 540,000 distinct CDR3 sequences, approximately 16% of which are singletons. This receptor was taken from a human donor who donated a stem cell graft to a child with acute lymphoblastic leukemia. V and J are TRBV12-3 or TRBV12-4 and TRBJ1-3; D remains unclear. Specimen: PBMCs from the stem cell graft donor, collected from the stem cell graft. The CDR3: CASSNGYSGNTIYF. The DNA for the CDR3 is TGTGCCAGCAGTAACGGCTACTCTGGAAACACCATATATTTT.